Below are 27 T cell receptor beta chains sequenced from a single sample in a study of metastatic and nonmetastatic thyroid tumors. Through MiXCR, TCRdb re-clonotyped the PCR reads. Of over 30,000 clones listed, 7.4% were seen once; the top ten hold 43%. None of the patients had undergone any treatment ahead of thyroid surgery. The sample was blood. These receptors were collected from a female donor with papillary thyroid cancer or a benign thyroid nodule (not recorded which). Some clones in this sample may be carry-over from other donors' samples.

This clone appeared many times. The chain couples TRBV10-3 to TRBJ2-2; D may be TRBD1 (6 bases). Germline V CDR1 and CDR2: ENHRY, SYGVKD. V dropped 3 bases and J dropped 4 bases, with 12 bases sitting between them. This CDR3 has 15 amino acids. This CDR3 is CAISDLQGATGELFF. CDR3 coding DNA: TGTGCCATCAGTGATCTACAGGGTGCCACCGGGGAGCTGTTTTTT.

In its sample, this clone was seen many times. The chain combines TRBV20-1 with TRBJ2-7, with 12 bases that match TRBD2. Per the germline V gene, CDR1 is DFQATT and CDR2 is SNEGSKA (reference sequence). Losses at the gene ends were 3 bases for V and 2 bases for J; bases not matched to a gene: 11. There are 17 residues in the CDR3. The CDR3 here is CSARSASGRAGTYEQYF. CDR3 sequence (DNA): TGCAGTGCTAGGAGTGCTAGCGGGAGGGCCGGGACCTACGAGCAGTACTTC.

This clone was seen ten or more times. V gene TRBV27 combines with J gene TRBJ2-1; D is uncertain. Trimming shortened V by 5 bases and J by 6 bases, and 8 bases separated the two germline ends. The CDR3 totals 12 residues. The germline V gene has CDR1 MNHEY and CDR2 SMNVEV (reference sequence). This CDR3 is CASSRSVNEQFF. The CDR3 region has the DNA TGTGCCAGCAGTCGGTCGGTCAATGAGCAGTTCTTC.

This clone was counted ten times or more. V gene TRBV18 combines with J gene TRBJ1-1, with no clear D. V was clipped by 6 bases and J by 2 bases, with 7 bases between them. CDR3 size: 12 residues. In germline, CDR1 is KGHSH, CDR2 LQKENI. CDR3 amino acids: CASSGYNTEAFF. In nucleotides, the CDR3 is TGTGCCAGCTCGGGGTATAACACTGAAGCTTTCTTT.

This clone is labeled as medium-sized. The rearrangement uses TRBV19 and TRBJ2-7, with 8 bases identical to TRBD1. Trimming at V came to 3 bases and at J to 3 bases, leaving 4 bases not matched to a gene. The CDR3 contains 14 residues. In germline, CDR1 is LNHDA, CDR2 SQIVND (reference sequence). Here the CDR3 reads CASSIDRGRYEQYF. The CDR3 nucleotides read TGTGCCAGTAGTATCGACAGGGGCCGCTACGAGCAGTACTTC.

This clone has ten or more counts. This CDR3 is CASRGLAGAEETQYF. As DNA, the CDR3 is TGTGCCAGCAGAGGACTAGCGGGGGCCGAAGAGACCCAGTACTTC. The rearrangement uses TRBV27 and TRBJ2-5; 13 bases are shared with TRBD2. The ends lost 6 bases at V and 3 bases at J; junction bases unmatched: 4. Germline loops: CDR1 MNHEY, CDR2 SMNVEV (reference sequence). CDR3 length: 15 amino acids.

This clone was observed many times. V is TRBV28 and J is TRBJ1-2; D gene unclear. V was clipped by 3 bases and J by 8 bases, with 10 bases between them. The CDR3 loop spans 12 amino acids. The V gene's germline CDR1 is MDHEN and CDR2 SYDVKM. CDR3 region: CASSLNLGGYTF. The CDR3 region has the DNA TGTGCCAGCAGTTTGAACCTAGGAGGCTACACCTTC.

The sample holds many counts of this clone. This sequence joins TRBV7-8 and TRBJ2-2; no clear D gene. The CDR3 extends over 14 amino acids. CDR1 is SGHVS, CDR2 FQNEAQ, per germline. Trimming took off 5 bases at V and 6 bases at J, with 13 bases between the two ends. This CDR3 reads CASSPKAVAGELFF. The CDR3 region has the DNA TGTGCCAGCAGCCCCAAAGCAGTTGCCGGGGAGCTGTTTTTT. Full variable domain (remainder filled in from reference TRBV7-8 and TRBJ2-2): GAGVSQSPRYKVAKRGQDVALRCDPISGHVSLFWYQQALGQGPEFLTYFQNEAQLDKSGLPSDRFFAERPEGSVSTLKIQRTQQEDSAVYLCASSPKAVAGELFFGEGSRLTVL.

This clone was seen many times. The sample contains more than one DNA sequence encoding this CDR3. The chain is built from TRBV4-2 and TRBJ2-1, with 10 positions matching TRBD2. In germline, CDR1 is LGHNA, CDR2 YNFKEQ. The CDR3 consists of 17 residues. The V and J ends lost 0 bases and 9 bases, in that order; junction bases with no gene match: 11. DNA for the CDR3: TGTGCCAGCAGCCAAGAAGGCGGACTAGCGGCCTTGGGTGAGCAGTTCTTC. It is translated as CASSQEGGLAALGEQFF.

This clone appeared many times. The V gene is TRBV5-1, the J gene TRBJ2-5; TRBD1 aligns across 7 bases. Germline CDR1 reads SGHRS; CDR2 reads YFSETQ. The CDR3 loop spans 16 amino acids. The J segment lost 3 bases and the V segment lost 1 base, leaving 9 bases of the junction unmatched. The CDR3 bases are TGCGCCAGCAGCTTGACCCCCGGGACAGCTAAAGAGACCCAGTACTTC. This sequence encodes CASSLTPGTAKETQYF.

In its sample, this clone was seen many times. The sample holds other DNA sequences that translate to the same CDR3. This chain connects TRBV4-3 to TRBJ1-4; D is unresolved. This CDR3 comprises 12 residues. The V end lost 1 base, the J end lost 8 bases, and 5 bases lay between the germline ends. Germline values: CDR1 LGHNA, CDR2 YSLEER. The CDR3 bases are TGCGCCAGCAGCCAAGGCTGGGAAAAACTGTTTTTT. Translated, it gives CASSQGWEKLFF.

There are many counts of this clone. The gene calls are TRBV20-1 and TRBJ2-1, with D possibly TRBD2 on 7 matching bases. There are 15 residues in the CDR3. The ends were cut back, 3 bases at V and 1 base at J, with 13 bases in the middle. The V gene's germline CDR1 is DFQATT and CDR2 SNEGSKA (reference sequence). CDR3 residues: CSASPGGLSYNEQFF. The CDR3 coding sequence is TGCAGTGCTAGTCCGGGGGGCCTATCCTACAATGAGCAGTTCTTC.

Only a few counts were recorded for this clone. The junction and the germline gene differ at one end; a read error may be behind it. The rearrangement links TRBV15 to TRBJ2-7; D remains ambiguous. The CDR3 covers 15 residues. Germline values: CDR1 LNHNV, CDR2 YYDKDF (reference sequence). Here the CDR3 DNA reads TGTGCCGCCAGCAGAGATGGGGAAGGCTCCTACGAGCAGTACTTC. Translation: CAASRDGEGSYEQYF.

This clone was observed many times. This chain uses TRBV9 with TRBJ1-3; D is possibly TRBD1 (6 bases). Trimming took 3 bases from V and 0 from J, leaving 13 bases between them. The CDR3 spans 16 residues. The germline CDR1 and CDR2 sequences are SGDLS and YYNGEE. The CDR3 nucleotides are TGTGCCAGCAGCGCCGGACAGATGAGCTCTGGAAACACCATATATTTT. It encodes CASSAGQMSSGNTIYF.

The chain has TRBV9 and TRBJ2-1; D gene unclear. Germline values: CDR1 SGDLS, CDR2 YYNGEE. Trimming shortened V by 0 bases and J by 7 bases, and 17 bases separated the two germline ends. CDR3 length: 16 residues. The CDR3 reads CASSVAPTLRVNEQFF. Written as DNA, the CDR3 is TGTGCCAGCAGCGTAGCCCCCACTTTACGGGTAAATGAGCAGTTCTTC.

In this sample, this clone turned up many times. The chain links TRBV2 to TRBJ2-1; TRBD2 is a possible D gene (5 bases). V lost 6 bases and J lost 2, with 8 bases in between. The germline V gene has CDR1 SNHLY and CDR2 FYNNEI. This CDR3 has 13 residues. The CDR3 loop is CASSVGTYNEQFF. The CDR3 DNA follows: TGTGCCAGCAGCGTCGGGACCTACAATGAGCAGTTCTTC.

This clone was observed many times. CDR3 nucleotides: TGTGCCAGCAGTTACTCAGGTCAGCCCCAGCATTTT. It encodes CASSYSGQPQHF. The chain links TRBV6-5 to TRBJ1-5; no firm D call. The CDR3 is made up of 12 amino acids. V lost 0 bases and J lost 6, with 3 bases in between. Per germline, CDR1 MNHEY and CDR2 SVGAGI.

At least ten counts were recorded for this clone. Distinct nucleotide sequences in the sample also encode this CDR3. The chain uses TRBV29-1 and TRBJ1-4; possible D gene TRBD1, 6 bases. The CDR3 consists of 12 residues. Trimming pared 4 bases from V and 7 bases from J, leaving 10 bases between. CDR1 and CDR2 (germline): SQVTM, ANQGSEA. CDR3 sequence: CSVAGVGEKLFF. In nucleotides, the CDR3 is TGCAGCGTTGCAGGGGTTGGTGAAAAACTGTTTTTT.

This clone showed up many times. The chain combines TRBV27 with TRBJ2-7, with TRBD1 matching 10 bases. This CDR3 has 14 amino acids. CDR1 is MNHEY, CDR2 SMNVEV, per germline (reference sequence). V gave up 5 bases and J gave up 1 base; unmatched junction bases: 2. CDR3 in DNA: TGTGCCAGCAGTCGGGACAGGGGATCCTACGAGCAGTACTTC. Protein: CASSRDRGSYEQYF.

This clone was observed many times. V gene TRBV3-1 combines with J gene TRBJ1-3; D unclear. This CDR3 spans 14 amino acids. The V gene lost 0 bases and the J gene lost 0 bases, with 3 bases spanning the gap. CDR1 and CDR2 (germline): LGHDT, YNNKEL (reference sequence). The CDR3 reads CASSQDNSGNTIYF. DNA of the CDR3: TGTGCCAGCAGCCAAGACAACTCTGGAAACACCATATATTTT.

This clone was observed many times. The chain couples TRBV4-3 to TRBJ1-2, with D perhaps TRBD1 (5 bases). This CDR3 contains 14 residues. V lost 0 bases, J lost 7 bases, and 12 bases lay in between. CDR1 and CDR2 (germline): LGHNA, YSLEER. The CDR3 sequence: CASSQDSRDAGYTF. In DNA, the CDR3 is TGCGCCAGCAGCCAAGACTCTCGGGACGCTGGCTACACCTTC.

This clone was seen repeatedly, ten times or more. The V call is TRBV20-1, the J call TRBJ1-5, with 8 bases that match TRBD1. After removal of 5 bases from V and 4 bases from J, the junction contained 1 base not matched to a gene. Germline CDR1 and CDR2: DFQATT and SNEGSKA (reference sequence). The CDR3 is 12 amino acids. CDR3 loop: CSAHRGNQPQHF. The CDR3 DNA reads as TGCAGTGCTCACAGGGGGAATCAGCCCCAGCATTTT.

The sample holds many counts of this clone. The V gene is TRBV5-1, the J gene TRBJ2-1, with D possibly being TRBD2 (5 bases). The CDR3 totals 12 residues. CDR1 is SGHRS and CDR2 is YFSETQ in the germline V gene. V dropped 3 bases and J dropped 6 bases, with 7 bases sitting between them. CDR3 sequence reads: CASSWTANEQFF. CDR3 in DNA: TGCGCCAGCAGCTGGACTGCCAATGAGCAGTTCTTC.

This clone was detected many times. CDR3 protein: CSATSGRATDTQYF. CDR3 bases: TGCAGTGCTACTAGCGGGAGGGCAACAGATACGCAGTATTTT. This chain connects TRBV20-1 to TRBJ2-3; 12 nucleotides match TRBD2. The CDR3 spans 14 residues. V shed 4 bases, J shed 3 bases, and the junction held 2 bases outside the gene matches. CDR1 and CDR2 (germline): DFQATT, SNEGSKA (reference sequence).

Remarks on this clone: A much larger clone is a single base away; this may be a read error. V is TRBV7-6 and J is TRBJ1-1; D ambiguous. V was cut by 1 base and J by 5 bases, with 11 bases left in between. Germline V lookup: CDR1 SGHVS, CDR2 FNYEAQ. The CDR3 covers 14 residues. This CDR3 reads CASSLGSAKTEAFF. In DNA, the CDR3 is TGTGCCAGCAGCTTAGGGTCAGCGAAAACTGAAGCTTTCTTT. The variable domain in full, with the rest retrieved from reference TRBV7-6 and TRBJ1-1, is GAGVSQSPRYKVTKRGQDVALRCDPISGHVSLYWYRQALGQGPEFLTYFNYEAQQDKSGLPNDRFSAERPEGSISTLTIQRTEQRDSAMYRCASSLGSAKTEAFFGQGTRLTVV.

This clone was picked up many times. The chain has TRBV6-1 and TRBJ1-5; TRBD1 matches 8 bases. CDR3 length equals 15 residues. Unmatched junction bases numbered 7, after V lost 6 bases and J lost 3 bases. The germline V gene encodes CDR1 MNHNS and CDR2 SASEGT. The CDR3 DNA reads as TGTGCCAGCAGGTCAACAGGGGGGTTCAATCAGCCCCAGCATTTT. Protein product: CASRSTGGFNQPQHF.

The chain joins TRBV11-1 to TRBJ1-4; D ambiguous. Trimming cost V 5 bases and J 1 base, with 8 bases left between them. The CDR3 length is 14 residues. Germline values: CDR1 SGHAT, CDR2 FQDESV (reference sequence). CDR3 sequence: CASSKGITNEKLFF. In DNA, the CDR3 is TGTGCCAGCAGCAAAGGAATAACTAATGAAAAACTGTTTTTT.